The 32 T cell receptor beta chains reported below all come from one sample, sequenced in a study. TCRdb analysed the 5' RACE reads with MiXCR anew, one entry per CDR3 protein. The data contain about 57,000 distinct CDR3 sequences, more than 25% of them seen just once; the ten biggest clones take up approximately 2.2%. Cells sorted as Tregs were CD4+, CD25+ and CD127-/low. What was sequenced was tumor-infiltrating Tregs sorted from the breast tumor. The receptors derive from a female donor with breast cancer.

A note on this clonotype: The junction differs from germline at one of its ends, possibly a read error. V and J are TRBV10-3 and TRBJ2-2, with TRBD2 identical over 7 bases. CDR1 is ENHRY, CDR2 SYGVKD, per germline. The CDR3 is made up of 14 amino acids. This chain's CDR3 is CAISGPGGTGERFF. DNA for the CDR3: TGTGCCATCAGTGGACCCGGGGGGACCGGGGAGCGGTTTTTT.

The gene calls are TRBV12-3 or TRBV12-4 and TRBJ2-1; weak D call: TRBD2 (6 bases). The V end was cut by 7 bases, the J end by 10 bases, with 17 bases between. This CDR3 is 13 amino acids long. CDR3 residues: CASIGGRWGEQFF. The DNA of the CDR3 is TGTGCCAGCATCGGGGGTCGTTGGGGCGAGCAGTTCTTC.

A few counts support this clonotype. The chain joins TRBV12-3 or TRBV12-4 to TRBJ1-2; D gene unclear. The CDR3 length is 13 residues. Trimming left V 7 bases short and J 4 bases short, with 13 bases between. The chain's CDR3 is CASTSRGSYGYTF. CDR3 DNA: TGTGCCAGCACATCCCGAGGTTCCTATGGCTACACCTTC.

To note about this clonotype: A clone one base away is much larger, so this may be a read error. The chain employs TRBV6-5 and TRBJ1-1; tentative D call: TRBD1 (6 bases). Trimming pared 8 bases from V and 3 bases from J, leaving 16 bases between. The length of the CDR3 is 14 residues. CDR1 and CDR2 from the germline V gene are MNHEY and SVGAGI. The CDR3 nucleotides are TGTGCCAGCGAGGGGATGGGGGGCCACACTGAAGCTTTCTTT. It encodes CASEGMGGHTEAFF.

This chain connects TRBV2 to TRBJ2-1; D gene ambiguous. There are 15 residues in the CDR3. Between the trimmed V and J ends, which lost 6 bases and 0 bases, there was a span of 12 bases. Germline V lookup: CDR1 SNHLY, CDR2 FYNNEI. DNA for the CDR3: TGTGCCAGCAGGCAGGACCTCTCCTCCTACAATGAGCAGTTCTTC. It is translated as CASRQDLSSYNEQFF.

This clonotype has just a few counts. The V and J genes are TRBV4-1 and TRBJ2-7; perhaps TRBD1 as D (5 bases). Trimming shortened V by 0 bases and J by 6 bases, and 15 bases separated the two germline ends. Germline CDR1 is MGHRA and CDR2 is YSYEKL. The CDR3 sequence is 15 residues long. The CDR3 DNA reads TGCGCCAGCAGCCAAGAGAGGTCCAGGGTTGGCGAGCAGTACTTC. Its protein is CASSQERSRVGEQYF.

This clonotype was recorded a few times. The chain carries TRBV9 and TRBJ2-3, with D possibly being TRBD2 (5 bases). The CDR3 spans 15 residues. Germline V CDR1 and CDR2: SGDLS, YYNGEE. V was trimmed by 3 bases and J by 2 bases, leaving 13 bases between them. This CDR3 is CASSASIRVTDTQYF. Written as DNA, the CDR3 is TGTGCCAGCAGCGCTAGCATCCGGGTCACAGATACGCAGTATTTT.

This clonotype came up a few times. This chain uses TRBV3-1 with TRBJ2-6; unclear D gene. V was trimmed by 6 bases and J by 3 bases, leaving 15 bases between them. The CDR3 runs to 16 residues. Germline lookup yields CDR1 LGHDT and CDR2 YNNKEL (reference sequence). The CDR3, as DNA: TGTGCCAGCAGTCGGACGGCAAATCATGGGGCCAACGTCCTGACTTTC. Translated: CASSRTANHGANVLTF.

The chain recombines TRBV5-5 with TRBJ1-2; D may be TRBD1 (5 bases). V was shortened by 0 bases and J by 11 bases, with 17 bases between the two germline ends. CDR3 size: 14 residues. CDR1 and CDR2 (germline): SGHKS, YYEKEE (reference sequence). The CDR3 DNA reads as TGTGCCAGCAGCTTGGCCGGCGGGGCTCCCCAATACACCTTC. Translated: CASSLAGGAPQYTF.

This clonotype was observed at least ten times. J is TRBJ2-7 and V is TRBV5-1, with 9 bases that match TRBD1. CDR3 length equals 14 residues. The J segment lost 4 bases and the V segment lost 4 bases, leaving 6 bases of the junction unmatched. Germline V gene lookup returns CDR1 SGHRS and CDR2 YFSETQ. This chain's CDR3 is CASSDTGGGYEQYF. In DNA form, the CDR3 reads TGCGCCAGCAGCGACACAGGGGGCGGTTACGAGCAGTACTTC.

This clonotype turned up a few times. The chain joins TRBV7-3 to TRBJ2-3; the D is unclear. With 2 bases removed from V and 3 bases from J, the gap between germline ends came to 6 bases. The CDR3 length is 13 residues. CDR1 SGHTA and CDR2 FQGTGA come from the germline V gene. The CDR3 loop reads CASSLGATDTQYF. CDR3 nucleotide sequence: TGTGCCAGCAGCTTAGGTGCAACAGATACGCAGTATTTT.

The rearrangement links TRBV7-2 to TRBJ2-5, with 7 bases identical to TRBD2. This CDR3 spans 17 amino acids. Germline V gives CDR1 SGHTA, CDR2 FQGNSA. V was pared by 1 base and J by 5 bases, with 13 bases of the junction left unmatched. CDR3 amino acids: CASSLGQAGPLGETQYF. Written as DNA, the CDR3 is TGTGCCAGCAGCTTAGGCCAAGCGGGACCTCTCGGGGAGACCCAGTACTTC.

This clonotype has only a few counts. The CDR3 bases are TGTGCCAGCAGTTTAGGACAGGGTGACGGGGAGCTGTTTTTT. Its translation is CASSLGQGDGELFF. This chain joins TRBV12-3 or TRBV12-4 and TRBJ2-2; TRBD1 aligns across 7 bases. V dropped 1 base and J dropped 7; count of bases not matched to a gene: 3. This CDR3 is built from 14 residues.

V gene TRBV5-1 combines with J gene TRBJ2-1, with 9 bases fitting TRBD2. Germline trimming cut 0 bases from V and 6 bases from J; bases unmatched to any gene: 7. CDR1 is SGHRS, CDR2 YFSETQ, per germline. The CDR3 is made up of 16 amino acids. CDR3 amino acids: CASSLVTSGTFNEQFF. DNA of the CDR3: TGCGCCAGCAGCTTGGTGACTAGCGGAACCTTCAATGAGCAGTTCTTC.

The chain couples TRBV4-1 to TRBJ2-3; possibly TRBD2 for D (7 bases). The CDR3 sequence is 16 residues long. V was clipped by 0 bases and J by 2 bases, with 12 bases between them. The V gene's germline CDR1 is MGHRA and CDR2 YSYEKL. CDR3 amino acids: CASSQEGGGVTDTQYF. CDR3 nucleotides: TGCGCCAGCAGCCAAGAAGGGGGGGGCGTCACAGATACGCAGTATTTT.

This clonotype was observed a handful of times. V is TRBV7-9 and J is TRBJ1-1, with 7 bases aligning to TRBD1. There are 15 residues in the CDR3. J lost 4 bases, V lost 9 bases, and 14 bases had no gene match. Per germline, CDR1 SEHNR and CDR2 FQNEAQ (reference sequence). The CDR3 sequence is CARDREGTNGTEAFF. CDR3 nucleotides: TGTGCCAGAGACAGGGAGGGAACTAACGGCACTGAAGCTTTCTTT.

This clonotype was observed a handful of times. V is TRBV10-3 and J is TRBJ1-4; D is ambiguous. Trimming shortened V by 0 bases and J by 3 bases, and 8 bases separated the two germline ends. Germline V gives CDR1 ENHRY, CDR2 SYGVKD. The CDR3 length is 15 residues. CDR3 DNA sequence: TGTGCCATCAGTGAGTCCGTCTTTCCTAATGAAAAACTGTTTTTT. Protein: CAISESVFPNEKLFF.

In its sample, this clonotype was seen a few times. The chain links TRBV6-5 to TRBJ2-2; 7 bases align to TRBD2. After removal of 2 bases from V and 6 bases from J, the junction contained 6 bases not matched to a gene. Germline assignment: CDR1 MNHEY and CDR2 SVGAGI. This CDR3 spans 15 amino acids. DNA for the CDR3: TGTGCCAGCAGTTACGAACCGGGAGGTCCCGGGGAGCTGTTTTTT. This translates into CASSYEPGGPGELFF.

This clonotype was found many times. The J gene is TRBJ2-1, the V gene TRBV11-1, with unresolved D. The CDR3 sequence is 13 residues long. Looked up from germline, CDR1 is SGHAT and CDR2 is FQDESV (reference sequence). Trimming cost V 2 bases and J 5 bases, with 7 bases left between them. This CDR3 reads CASSLFAHNEQFF. The DNA for the CDR3 is TGTGCCAGCAGCTTATTCGCCCACAATGAGCAGTTCTTC.

The chain joins TRBV11-3 to TRBJ2-3, with D perhaps TRBD1 (5 bases). V was clipped by 4 bases and J by 4 bases, with 9 bases between them. The CDR3 spans 13 residues. Germline V gene sequence: CDR1 SGHNT, CDR2 YENEEA. The CDR3, as DNA: TGTGCCAGCAGCTCAACAGGCGCAGATACGCAGTATTTT. This encodes CASSSTGADTQYF.

This clonotype has just a few counts. This chain uses TRBV7-2 with TRBJ2-1; 7 bases match TRBD2. Losses at the gene ends were 6 bases for V and 1 base for J; bases not matched to a gene: 6. Per the germline V gene, CDR1 is SGHTA and CDR2 is FQGNSA. The length of the CDR3 is 15 residues. CDR3 nucleotide sequence: TGTGCCAGCAGTTCCTCGGGAGGTTCCTACAATGAGCAGTTCTTC. Its translation: CASSSSGGSYNEQFF.

This chain links TRBV11-2 with TRBJ2-4; TRBD1 agrees at 7 bases. With 6 bases clipped from V and 4 bases from J, the junction kept 6 bases outside the gene matches. Germline loops: CDR1 SGHAT, CDR2 FQNNGV. This CDR3 region has 14 residues. This CDR3 is CASSPGDSKNIQYF. CDR3 nucleotides: TGTGCCAGCAGTCCCGGGGACAGTAAAAACATTCAGTACTTC.

This chain links TRBV5-6 with TRBJ2-1, with 10 bases identical to TRBD1. The CDR3 contains 16 residues. CDR1 is SGHDT, CDR2 YYEEEE, per germline. The J segment lost 6 bases and the V segment lost 3 bases, leaving 9 bases of the junction unmatched. CDR3 DNA: TGTGCCAGCAGCTCTGTACAGAGACAGGGGGCCAATGAGCAGTTCTTC. It translates to CASSSVQRQGANEQFF.

This clonotype was observed a few times. V is TRBV7-8 and J is TRBJ2-5; 14 nucleotides agree with TRBD2. The CDR3 runs to 15 residues. V was pared by 5 bases and J by 6 bases, with 5 bases of the junction left unmatched. Germline values: CDR1 SGHVS, CDR2 FQNEAQ. As DNA, the CDR3 is TGTGCCAGCAGCGGGAGACTAGCGGGAGGGAAGACCCAGTACTTC. Translating gives CASSGRLAGGKTQYF.

This chain links TRBV25-1 with TRBJ2-7; TRBD1 agrees at 7 bases. The CDR3 contains 14 residues. The ends lost 4 bases at V and 1 base at J; junction bases unmatched: 4. Germline V lookup: CDR1 MGHDK, CDR2 SYGVNS. CDR3 coding DNA: TGTGCCAGCAGTGGGGGACAGACATCCTACGAGCAGTACTTC. Protein sequence: CASSGGQTSYEQYF.

About this clonotype itself: A much larger clone sits a single nucleotide away, making a read error possible. No conserved phenylalanine or tryptophan ends this CDR3, so it is likely a read error. This sequence joins TRBV6-5 and TRBJ1-3; D is unresolved. The CDR3 is 11 residues long. The V and J ends lost 10 bases and 3 bases respectively, with 7 bases between them. The germline V gene encodes CDR1 MNHEY and CDR2 SVGAGI. CDR3 DNA sequence: TGTGCCACCATACTTGGAAACACCATATATCTT. Translation: CATILGNTIYL.

With regard to this clonotype: At one of its ends the junction is not consistent with the germline gene, which may arise from a read error. The chain links TRBV9 to TRBJ1-2, with D unresolved. This CDR3 has 13 residues. Germline V CDR1 and CDR2: SGDLS, YYNGEE. CDR3 sequence reads: CAGSVAGSYGYTF. The CDR3 coding sequence is TGTGCCGGCAGCGTAGCGGGCAGTTATGGCTACACCTTC.

The chain couples TRBV4-1 to TRBJ2-7; D gene ambiguous. Germline V gives CDR1 MGHRA, CDR2 YSYEKL. The CDR3 covers 17 residues. Trimming left V 0 bases short and J 3 bases short, with 18 bases between. The CDR3 region is CASSQDPGSHSFYEQYF. In nucleotides, the CDR3 is TGCGCCAGCAGCCAAGATCCGGGCTCACACTCCTTCTACGAGCAGTACTTC.

The chain carries TRBV12-3 or TRBV12-4 and TRBJ1-1; weak D call: TRBD1 (6 bases). The V gene lost 6 bases and the J gene lost 8 bases, with 10 bases spanning the gap. The CDR3 length is 11 residues. The CDR3 loop is CASRGTSEAFF. The DNA of the CDR3 is TGTGCCAGCAGGGGGACATCGGAAGCTTTCTTT.

This clonotype was detected only a few times. The chain combines TRBV7-9 with TRBJ2-1, with D possibly matching TRBD2 (5 bases). The V and J ends lost 5 bases and 4 bases respectively, with 12 bases between them. The germline gives CDR1 SEHNR, CDR2 FQNEAQ (reference sequence). The CDR3 contains 14 residues. The CDR3 sequence is CASSQSSGYNEQFF. Here the CDR3 DNA reads TGTGCCAGCAGCCAGTCGAGCGGTTACAATGAGCAGTTCTTC.

Comments on this clonotype: At one end, the junction sequence differs from germline, possibly due to a read error. The chain is built from TRBV5-1 and TRBJ1-2; 7 positions match TRBD1. Germline CDR1 SGHRS, CDR2 YFSETQ. The CDR3 totals 14 residues. The CDR3 sequence: CASSPGTENSGYTF. The CDR3, as DNA: TGCGCCAGCAGCCCCGGGACAGAAAACTCTGGCTACACCTTC.

The V call is TRBV5-4, the J call TRBJ2-1, with 7 positions matching TRBD1. V lost 4 bases to trimming and J lost 6 bases; unmatched junction nucleotides: 4. CDR3 length equals 13 residues. CDR1 is SGHNT and CDR2 is YYREEE in the germline V gene (reference sequence). CDR3 DNA: TGTGCCAGCAGCAGCCGACAGGGCAATGAGCAGTTCTTC. Translation: CASSSRQGNEQFF.